This T cell receptor beta chain was documented in a study of cytomegalovirus exposure and HLA in healthy donors. Findings and limits, study-wide: Common viral pathogens seemed, in a later analysis, to connect with several of the most significant clusters. TCR beta V- and J-gene trimming was later associated with a missense DCLRE1C variant.

Losses at the gene ends were 3 bases for V and 2 bases for J; bases not matched to a gene: 3. Germline V gene sequence: CDR1 KGHSH, CDR2 LQKENI. CDR3 length: 15 residues. Comments on this clone: Antigen unknown.

It was with 60 Vbeta and 13 Jbeta primers that the PCR ran. Libraries were prepared by immunoSEQ multiplex PCR; TCRdb keeps only in-frame clonotypes and omits some of them. The profile covers some 150,000 clones, with 76% appearing a single time and 1.5% to 2% taken by the ten largest. The rearrangement links TRBV18 to TRBJ2-1; 8 positions agree with TRBD1. This receptor was identified in a woman aged 40 to 50 in good health and CMV-seronegative. The specimen was PBMCs. CDR3 DNA sequence: TGTGCCAGCTCACCTGCAGGGGGCGCCTACAATGAGCAGTTCTTC. Its translation is CASSPAGGAYNEQFF. Complete variable domain (other parts from reference TRBV18 and TRBJ2-1): NAGVMQNPRHLVRRRGQEARLRCSPMKGHSHVYWYRQLPEEGLKFMVYLQKENIIDESGMPKERFSAEFPKEGPSILRIQQVVRGDSAAYFCASSPAGGAYNEQFFGPGTRLTVL.